The entry below describes one T cell receptor beta chain. Per the study methods: Estimation of nucleated cell counts was performed using reference gene primer amplification. Some clones are missing from TCRdb's copy, which holds only in-frame ones; the method was immunoSEQ multiplex PCR. V and J calls and clone size are copied from that table; D and trimming were computed from the DNA. Here the sample spans some 160,000 clones, 85% being singletons. The data originate from a study of blood T cell repertoires in COVID-19. About the research overall: There were acute and convalescent COVID-19 samples, and they came from the United States, Italy and Spain. The cDNA or gDNA used as material had been derived from T cells, B-cell-depleted T cells, or PBMCs.

Seattle researchers signed up patients amid active infection and tracked them longitudinally. The germline gives CDR1 LNHDA, CDR2 SQIVND (reference sequence). The CDR3 contains 14 residues. V was shortened by 6 bases and J by 6 bases, with 17 bases between the two germline ends. The receptor comes from an elderly woman with COVID-19, enrolled during active disease. The V call is TRBV19, the J call TRBJ1-1; a possible D gene is TRBD1 (6 bases). Sequenced input: peripheral blood. The CDR3 reads CASSDSGTTPEAFF. The CDR3 DNA is TGTGCCAGTAGCGATTCCGGGACAACTCCTGAAGCTTTCTTT.